This T cell receptor (beta chain) was identified during a study of blood T cells in healthy people across ages. The study's findings and limits: Age showed a roughly linear inverse relationship with TCR beta diversity per million T cells.

Germline-derived CDR1 and CDR2 are MNHEY and SVGAGI. After removal of 0 bases from V and 0 bases from J, the junction contained 1 base not matched to a gene. This CDR3 is built from 16 residues. A second 7 to 11 cycle PCR used barcoded and J-beta primers. A single record per CDR3 protein comes from TCRdb applying MiXCR to the 5' RACE reads. The table shows approximately 940,000 distinct CDR3 sequences, with under 50% occurring only once. Comments on this clonotype: Antigen unknown.

The TCR was taken from a man aged 25 to 45 in good health. This chain uses TRBV6-5 with TRBJ2-5; TRBD2 aligns across 10 bases. Sequenced input: blood. The CDR3 DNA sequence: TGTGCCAGCAGTTACTCCCTAGCGGGGGACCAAGAGACCCAGTACTTC. Translation gives CASSYSLAGDQETQYF.